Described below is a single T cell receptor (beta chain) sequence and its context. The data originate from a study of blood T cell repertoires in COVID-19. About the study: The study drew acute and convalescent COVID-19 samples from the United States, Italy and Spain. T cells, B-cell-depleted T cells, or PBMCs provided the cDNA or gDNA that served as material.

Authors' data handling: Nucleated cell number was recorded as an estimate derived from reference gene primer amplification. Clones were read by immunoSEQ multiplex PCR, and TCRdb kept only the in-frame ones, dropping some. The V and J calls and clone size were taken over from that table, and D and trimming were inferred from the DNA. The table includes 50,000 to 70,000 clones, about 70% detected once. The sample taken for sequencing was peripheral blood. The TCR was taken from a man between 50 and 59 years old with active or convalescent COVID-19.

CDR3 loop: CASRESGQPNTEAFF. CDR3 bases: TGCGCCAGTAGAGAGTCGGGACAGCCGAACACTGAAGCTTTCTTT. The J gene is TRBJ1-1, the V gene TRBV5-1, with TRBD1 matching over 7 bases. The junction had 11 bases not matched to a gene; V was cut back by 8 bases and J by 1 base. CDR1 is SGHRS, CDR2 YFSETQ, per germline. The CDR3 extends over 15 amino acids.